A single sample is the source of the 2 T cell receptor beta chains below, sequenced in a study of T cell changes during pregnancy in multiple sclerosis. Produced via immunoSEQ multiplex PCR; TCRdb's table is partial and in-frame only. The sample records 19,000 or so clones, more than 70% being singletons. This material consisted of CD4+ T cells from peripheral blood mononuclear cells, taken in the first trimester of pregnancy. The receptors here all came from a female donor in good health, enrolled as a control in a pregnancy study.

This chain links TRBV27 with TRBJ2-1, with TRBD2 matching 8 bases. The CDR3 sequence is 17 residues long. From germline, CDR1 is MNHEY and CDR2 SMNVEV (reference sequence). V shed 2 bases, J shed 7 bases, and the junction held 13 bases outside the gene matches. Here the CDR3 DNA reads TGTGCCAGCAGTTTAAGGGGAGCGGGAGAGGCGAGGAATGAGCAGTTCTTC. Protein: CASSLRGAGEARNEQFF.

Only one count was recorded for this clone. V and J are TRBV10-2 and TRBJ2-4, with a tentative D call TRBD1 (6 bases). Germline CDR1 WSHSY, CDR2 SAAADI. V shed 5 bases and J shed 1 base, with 12 bases lying between them. This CDR3 region has 15 residues. The DNA for the CDR3 is TGCGCCAGCAGTCAGGGGAGTTCGGCCAAAAACATTCAGTACTTC. The encoded protein is CASSQGSSAKNIQYF.